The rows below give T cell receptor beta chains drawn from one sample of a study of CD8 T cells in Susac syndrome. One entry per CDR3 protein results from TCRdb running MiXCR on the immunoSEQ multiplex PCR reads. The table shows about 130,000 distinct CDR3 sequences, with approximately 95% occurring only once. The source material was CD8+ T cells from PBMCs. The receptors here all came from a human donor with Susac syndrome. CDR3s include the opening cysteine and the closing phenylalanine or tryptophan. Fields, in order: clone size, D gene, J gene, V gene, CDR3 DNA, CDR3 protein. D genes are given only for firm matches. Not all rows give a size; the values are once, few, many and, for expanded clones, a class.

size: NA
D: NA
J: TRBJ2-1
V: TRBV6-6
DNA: TGTGCCAGCAGTCCAGCCTCGGACTCCCGAGAGCAGTTCTTC
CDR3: CASSPASDSREQFF

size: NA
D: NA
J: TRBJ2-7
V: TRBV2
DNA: TGTGCCAGCAGTGCCTCGGTCTCCTACGAGCAGTACTTC
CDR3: CASSASVSYEQYF

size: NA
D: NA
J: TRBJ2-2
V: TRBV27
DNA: TGTGCCAGCAGCATTTCGGGATACACCGGGGAGCTGTTTTTT
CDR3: CASSISGYTGELFF

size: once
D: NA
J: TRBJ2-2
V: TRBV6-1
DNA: TGTGCCAGCAGTGATTCGTCAGGCACCGGGGAGCTGTTTTTT
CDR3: CASSDSSGTGELFF

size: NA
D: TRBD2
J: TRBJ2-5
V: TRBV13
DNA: TGTGCCAGCAGCCCGGACGGGAGGGAGACCCAGTACTTC
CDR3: CASSPDGRETQYF

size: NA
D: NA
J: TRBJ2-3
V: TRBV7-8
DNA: TGTGCCAGCAGCTCGGGCGACGGCTTGTTGGCCGATACGCAGTATTTT
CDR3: CASSSGDGLLADTQYF

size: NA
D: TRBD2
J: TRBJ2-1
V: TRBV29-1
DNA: TGCAGCGTGGAGGGACTAGCGGGGGATGACTACAATGAGCAGTTCTTC
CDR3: CSVEGLAGDDYNEQFF

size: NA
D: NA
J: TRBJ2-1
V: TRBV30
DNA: TGTGCCTGGATCTCCCACCCCCAGTTTGAGCAGTTCTTC
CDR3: CAWISHPQFEQFF

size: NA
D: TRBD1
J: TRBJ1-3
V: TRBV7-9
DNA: TGTGCCAGCAGCTTAGGATTCCGGGACAGCTCTGGAAACACCATATATTTT
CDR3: CASSLGFRDSSGNTIYF

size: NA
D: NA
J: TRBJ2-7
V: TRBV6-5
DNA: TGTGCCAGCAGACAGGGCTTCTACGAGCAGTACTTC
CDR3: CASRQGFYEQYF

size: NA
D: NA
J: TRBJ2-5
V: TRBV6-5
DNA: TGTGCCAGCAGTTTCCAGGGACTCCCCCAAGAGACCCAGTACTTC
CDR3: CASSFQGLPQETQYF

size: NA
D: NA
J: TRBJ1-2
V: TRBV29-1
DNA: TGCAGCGTTCCAGGGCCCCCCACCTATGGCTACACCTTC
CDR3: CSVPGPPTYGYTF